The 12 T cell receptor beta chains given below trace back to one sample, sequenced in a study of blood T cell repertoires in COVID-19. Using immunoSEQ multiplex PCR, the repertoire was profiled, and TCRdb retains in-frame clones only, with some absent. Seen here are 350,000 to 550,000 clones, roughly 85% observed once, and the top ten hold roughly 2%. The specimen sequenced was PBMCs or T cells enriched from blood (not recorded which). These receptors were collected from a woman aged 18-29 years with acute COVID-19.

The chain has TRBV29-1 and TRBJ1-1; D is unclear. The CDR3 spans 13 residues. Trimming removed 4 bases from V and 1 base from J, with 10 bases in between. Germline CDR1 and CDR2: SQVTM and ANQGSEA. The DNA of the CDR3 is TGCAGCGTTGCACTCCACGAGAACACTGAAGCTTTCTTT. Translated: CSVALHENTEAFF. Complete variable domain (other parts from reference TRBV29-1 and TRBJ1-1): SAVISQKPSRDICQRGTSLTIQCQVDSQVTMMFWYRQQPGQSLTLIATANQGSEATYESGFVIDKFPISRPNLTFSTLTVSNMSPEDSSIYLCSVALHENTEAFFGQGTRLTVV.

The genes are TRBV9 and TRBJ1-4; possible D gene TRBD1, 5 bases. Germline CDR1 reads SGDLS; CDR2 reads YYNGEE. The CDR3 is made up of 13 amino acids. V gave up 0 bases and J gave up 8 bases, with 8 bases separating them. Here the CDR3 DNA reads TGTGCCAGCAGCGTAGGGGGGGAAGAAAAACTGTTTTTT. Translating it yields CASSVGGEEKLFF.

This clone was recorded a few times. The V call is TRBV19, the J call TRBJ2-4, with TRBD2 matching over 8 bases. Germline V CDR1 and CDR2: LNHDA, SQIVND (reference sequence). The CDR3 is made up of 16 amino acids. Germline trimming cut 3 bases from V and 0 bases from J; bases unmatched to any gene: 4. The CDR3 here is CASSIGLAGAKNIQYF. In DNA form, the CDR3 reads TGTGCCAGTAGTATCGGTCTAGCGGGAGCCAAAAACATTCAGTACTTC.

The chain uses TRBV5-1 and TRBJ2-3, with 8 bases that match TRBD2. Trimming at V came to 3 bases and at J to 2 bases, leaving 2 bases not matched to a gene. Germline V gene lookup returns CDR1 SGHRS and CDR2 YFSETQ. This CDR3 is 14 amino acids long. The chain's CDR3 is CASSSGGDTDTQYF. The CDR3 bases are TGCGCCAGCAGCTCCGGGGGGGACACAGATACGCAGTATTTT.

This chain uses TRBV7-8 with TRBJ2-1, with 12 bases aligning to TRBD2. V gave up 5 bases and J gave up 6 bases; unmatched junction bases: 2. The CDR3 runs to 14 residues. Germline CDR1 and CDR2: SGHVS and FQNEAQ. This chain's CDR3 is CASSPSGRVNEQFF. The CDR3 nucleotides are TGTGCCAGCAGCCCTAGCGGGAGGGTCAATGAGCAGTTCTTC.

The rearrangement links TRBV4-3 to TRBJ2-2; 10 nucleotides agree with TRBD2. Germline values: CDR1 LGHNA, CDR2 YSLEER. With V trimmed by 8 bases and J by 5 bases, 8 bases remained unmatched. CDR3 length equals 15 residues. CDR3 in amino acids: CASQREGRGTGELFF. CDR3 in DNA: TGCGCCAGCCAGCGGGAGGGCCGGGGGACCGGGGAGCTGTTTTTT.

A word on this clone: Additional DNA sequences in this sample encode the identical CDR3. The gene calls are TRBV11-2 and TRBJ2-5; TRBD1 might be the D (6 bases). Germline CDR1 and CDR2: SGHAT and FQNNGV. Trimming removed 2 bases from V and 5 bases from J, with 6 bases in between. This CDR3 contains 12 residues. The CDR3 DNA reads as TGTGCCAGCAGCTTACAGGGGGAGACCCAGTACTTC. Amino acids: CASSLQGETQYF.

This clone has just a few counts. V usage is TRBV30 and J usage is TRBJ1-6; unclear D gene. Germline V gives CDR1 GTSNPN, CDR2 SVGIG (reference sequence). The V end was cut by 4 bases, the J end by 10 bases, with 14 bases between. The CDR3 contains 13 residues. The CDR3 region is CAWNEVVSSPLHF. CDR3 nucleotide sequence: TGTGCCTGGAATGAGGTCGTATCCTCACCCCTCCACTTT.

This clone was detected only a few times. The chain couples TRBV11-3 to TRBJ2-1; the match to TRBD2 covers 7 bases. V was pared by 0 bases and J by 2 bases, with 4 bases of the junction left unmatched. The CDR3 is made up of 16 amino acids. Germline CDR1 is SGHNT and CDR2 is YENEEA. CDR3 in amino acids: CASSLEGSGAYNEQFF. The CDR3, as DNA: TGTGCCAGCAGCTTAGAAGGGAGCGGGGCCTACAATGAGCAGTTCTTC.

The chain is built from TRBV10-1 and TRBJ2-7; 13 bases are a match to TRBD2. Germline CDR1 and CDR2: WNHNN and SYGVQD (reference sequence). This CDR3 region has 16 residues. Trimming took 2 bases from V and 6 from J; bases not matched to a gene: 7. The CDR3 sequence: CASSEPLLAGGSEQYF. As DNA, the CDR3 is TGCGCCAGCAGTGAGCCCCTACTAGCGGGAGGGTCCGAGCAGTACTTC.

The rearrangement joins TRBV6-5 to TRBJ1-3, with TRBD1 matching 8 bases. Looked up from germline, CDR1 is MNHEY and CDR2 is SVGAGI. CDR3 size: 12 residues. V gave up 10 bases and J gave up 4 bases; unmatched junction bases: 3. The CDR3 spells CATWTGGNTIYF. The CDR3 DNA reads as TGTGCCACATGGACAGGGGGAAACACCATATATTTT.

This clone was seen a single time. This sample also contains other DNA sequences that code for the same CDR3. The V call is TRBV9, the J call TRBJ1-2; tentatively, D is TRBD1 (5 bases). CDR1 is SGDLS, CDR2 YYNGEE, per germline. The CDR3 totals 13 residues. Trimming shortened V by 2 bases and J by 1 base, and 6 bases separated the two germline ends. CDR3 in amino acids: CASSVDSNYGYTF. The CDR3 DNA sequence: TGTGCCAGCAGCGTCGACAGTAACTATGGCTACACCTTC.